Reported below is one T cell receptor beta chain. The sample comes from a study of shared clonotypes between healthy human individuals. There are 13 residues in the CDR3. V shed 4 bases and J shed 5 bases, with 11 bases lying between them. Looked up from germline, CDR1 is SGHDN and CDR2 is FVKESK. TCRdb's table, derived via immunoSEQ multiplex PCR, lists solely in-frame clones and lacks some. The sample lists about 1 million clones; about 75% were seen once. The sequence was collected from a man aged 18 to 29 in good health. Material for sequencing was memory CD4+ T cells sorted from blood. The subset here: CD45RA-negative fraction. The chain employs TRBV14 and TRBJ1-1; tentatively, D is TRBD1 (5 bases). This chain's CDR3 is CASSLGTRTEAFF. CDR3 bases: TGTGCCAGCAGCCTTGGGACTCGGACTGAAGCTTTCTTT. The full variable domain, its missing parts supplied by reference TRBV14 and TRBJ1-1, is EAGVTQFPSHSVIEKGQTVTLRCDPISGHDNLYWYRRVMGKEIKFLLHFVKESKQDESGMPNNRFLAERTGGTYSTLKVQPAELEDSGVYFCASSLGTRTEAFFGQGTRLTVV.